The T cell receptor beta chain described here comes from a study of T cells in Graves' hyperthyroidism and ophthalmopathy. This CDR3 has 13 residues. V dropped 6 bases and J dropped 0 bases, with 6 bases sitting between them. Exclusion followed for patients with uncontrolled infection, other autoimmune disease, pregnancy or lactation. Diagnostic assessment was based on clinical symptoms, serum thyroxine and TRAb, thyroid ultrasound and orbital computed tomography. Using RNA transcripts as the source, TCR beta CDR3 regions were amplified. The HTBI primer set was used in a first-round RT-PCR of the TCR CDR3. TCRdb re-called the multiplex PCR reads through MiXCR, storing one row per CDR3 protein. In the table there are more than 500,000 distinct CDR3 sequences, around 46% of which are singletons.

The clonotype originates from an adult woman with Graves' disease, either hyperthyroidism or ophthalmopathy (not recorded which). Sequencing was performed on peripheral blood or thyroid tissue (not recorded which). The V gene is TRBV12-3 or TRBV12-4, the J gene TRBJ1-5; D uncertain. CDR3 residues: CASRANSNQPQHF. The CDR3, as DNA: TGTGCCAGCAGGGCTAATAGCAATCAGCCCCAGCATTTT.